These 25 T cell receptor beta chains were sequenced from one sample in a study of metastatic and nonmetastatic thyroid tumors. None of the patients had undergone any treatment ahead of thyroid surgery. TCRdb re-called the PCR reads via MiXCR. Counted here are about 40,000 clones, about an eighth occurring once; the ten biggest clones make up around a quarter. The sequenced sample consisted of blood. The source of these receptors is a female donor with papillary thyroid cancer or a benign thyroid nodule (not recorded which). Some clones in this sample may be carry-over from other donors' samples.

On this clone itself: One junction end disagrees with the germline gene, perhaps due to a read error. This chain uses TRBV7-2 with TRBJ1-6; tentatively, D is TRBD1 (5 bases). The CDR3 is 13 residues long. CDR1 and CDR2 (germline): SGHTA, FQGNSA. The CDR3 sequence is CASSIAGNSPRHF. Here the CDR3 DNA reads TGTGCCAGCAGCATAGCAGGGAACTCACCCCGCCACTTT.

The chain carries TRBV15 and TRBJ2-3, with 9 bases matching TRBD2. This CDR3 spans 18 amino acids. Losses at the gene ends were 0 bases for V and 5 bases for J; bases not matched to a gene: 12. The V gene's germline CDR1 is LNHNV and CDR2 YYDKDF (reference sequence). The chain's CDR3 is CATSRDTLAGGPEDTQYF. DNA of the CDR3: TGTGCCACCAGCAGAGATACATTGGCGGGAGGGCCCGAAGATACGCAGTATTTT.

This clone was recorded at least ten times. The chain uses TRBV3-1 and TRBJ2-1; 11 bases align to TRBD2. The germline CDR1 and CDR2 sequences are LGHDT and YNNKEL (reference sequence). Trimming at V came to 7 bases and at J to 8 bases, leaving 10 bases not matched to a gene. The CDR3 runs 15 residues. CDR3 residues: CASTTTSGNVYEQFF. The CDR3 DNA is TGTGCCAGCACCACGACTAGCGGGAATGTATATGAGCAGTTCTTC.

The chain recombines TRBV28 with TRBJ2-7; TRBD1 agrees at 7 bases. The CDR3 runs to 16 residues. The V gene's germline CDR1 is MDHEN and CDR2 SYDVKM. V lost 5 bases to trimming and J lost 2 bases; unmatched junction nucleotides: 12. CDR3 in DNA: TGTGCCAGCAGTCCAAAAAACAGGGGCCGAACCTACGAGCAGTACTTC. Translated: CASSPKNRGRTYEQYF.

The chain combines TRBV30 with TRBJ2-6; 7 bases map to TRBD1. The CDR3 loop spans 17 amino acids. V shed 3 bases, J shed 0 bases, and the junction held 8 bases outside the gene matches. From germline, CDR1 is GTSNPN and CDR2 SVGIG (reference sequence). The CDR3 bases are TGTGCCTGGAGGAGGGGGCTGGTGAGCTCTGGGGCCAACGTCCTGACTTTC. Its protein is CAWRRGLVSSGANVLTF.

This clone was counted ten times or more. The rearrangement links TRBV6-1 to TRBJ1-2, with 10 bases that match TRBD1. Germline CDR1 is MNHNS and CDR2 is SASEGT. This CDR3 has 16 amino acids. With V trimmed by 5 bases and J by 2 bases, 8 bases remained unmatched. CDR3 bases: TGTGCCAGCAGTCATATTCGGACAGGGGGGAACTATGGCTACACCTTC. Protein: CASSHIRTGGNYGYTF.

This clone has a count of ten or more. V usage is TRBV5-1 and J usage is TRBJ1-4; D is ambiguous. Germline CDR1 SGHRS, CDR2 YFSETQ. This CDR3 has 13 amino acids. Deletions cut 0 bases from V and 6 bases from J, with 6 bases between. CDR3 residues: CASSLGSHEKLFF. Written as DNA, the CDR3 is TGCGCCAGCAGCTTGGGTAGCCATGAAAAACTGTTTTTT.

This clone was picked up many times. The chain recombines TRBV29-1 with TRBJ1-2, with D possibly being TRBD1 (5 bases). The CDR3 is 16 residues long. Germline CDR1 SQVTM, CDR2 ANQGSEA. V lost 1 base and J lost 0, with 15 bases in between. DNA for the CDR3: TGCAGCGTTGAAGTCTCAAGGGGTTGGCCTAACTATGGCTACACCTTC. Translated, it gives CSVEVSRGWPNYGYTF. Looking up the rest from reference TRBV29-1 and TRBJ1-2 gives the full variable domain: SAVISQKPSRDICQRGTSLTIQCQVDSQVTMMFWYRQQPGQSLTLIATANQGSEATYESGFVIDKFPISRPNLTFSTLTVSNMSPEDSSIYLCSVEVSRGWPNYGYTFGSGTRLTVV.

There are a few counts of this clone. J is TRBJ2-7 and V is TRBV27, with 9 nucleotides matching TRBD1. CDR3 size: 14 residues. Looked up from germline, CDR1 is MNHEY and CDR2 is SMNVEV (reference sequence). The trim removed 6 bases at V and 3 bases at J, leaving 6 bases unmatched. The DNA for the CDR3 is TGTGCCAGCAGCTTTTACAGGGGGCTCTACGAGCAGTACTTC. It encodes CASSFYRGLYEQYF.

This clone was seen ten or more times. The chain combines TRBV11-1 with TRBJ1-3; D possibly corresponds to TRBD1 (6 bases). CDR1 is SGHAT and CDR2 is FQDESV in the germline V gene (reference sequence). Trimming cost V 1 base and J 1 base, with 11 bases left between them. The CDR3 runs 16 residues. CDR3 sequence: CASSLDWTVSGNTIYF. DNA of the CDR3: TGTGCCAGCAGCTTAGATTGGACAGTTTCTGGAAACACCATATATTTT.

This clone has ten or more counts. J is TRBJ2-1 and V is TRBV4-2, with D maybe TRBD1 (5 bases). The CDR3 is 16 amino acids. CDR1 and CDR2 from the germline V gene are LGHNA and YNFKEQ. V lost 4 bases and J 1 base, leaving 14 bases between the germline ends. This CDR3 is CASSPGGAESYNEQFF. The CDR3 DNA follows: TGTGCCAGCAGCCCCGGTGGGGCTGAATCCTACAATGAGCAGTTCTTC.

The chain joins TRBV7-2 to TRBJ2-7; D ambiguous. V was clipped by 3 bases and J by 8 bases, with 17 bases between them. This CDR3 is built from 14 residues. Per germline, CDR1 SGHTA and CDR2 FQGNSA. CDR3 protein: CASSFGPVQLKQYF. As DNA, the CDR3 is TGTGCCAGCAGCTTCGGTCCGGTACAACTCAAGCAGTACTTC.

This sequence joins TRBV5-5 and TRBJ1-6; no reliable D call. Germline V gene data show CDR1 as SGHKS and CDR2 as YYEKEE (reference sequence). The length of the CDR3 is 15 residues. The CDR3 DNA reads as TGTGAAGGCAGCTTGGCGGGCCGTTATAATTCACCCCTCCACTTT. Encoded protein: CEGSLAGRYNSPLHF.

This clone was seen at least ten times. The rearrangement uses TRBV7-9 and TRBJ2-3; D is ambiguous. The germline V and J ends were trimmed by 6 bases and 0 bases, with 7 bases remaining between them. The CDR3 consists of 13 residues. The germline V gene encodes CDR1 SEHNR and CDR2 FQNEAQ (reference sequence). Here the CDR3 DNA reads TGTGCCAGCAGGGCTACTAGCACAGATACGCAGTATTTT. Amino acids: CASRATSTDTQYF.

This clone showed up just a few times. This may come from a read error, since a much larger clone is one base off. This sequence joins TRBV5-4 and TRBJ1-1; TRBD1 aligns across 9 bases. The CDR3 runs to 17 residues. Germline-derived CDR1 and CDR2 are SGHNT and YYREEE (reference sequence). The CDR3 DNA is TGTGTCAGCAGCTTGAACAGGGGGCTGGGAACGAACACTGAAGCTTTCTTT. It is translated as CVSSLNRGLGTNTEAFF.

This clone has at least ten counts. This chain joins TRBV4-3 and TRBJ2-2; unclear D gene. This CDR3 comprises 18 residues. Trimming removed 5 bases at V and 3 bases at J, with 22 bases between. CDR1 and CDR2 (germline): LGHNA, YSLEER. The CDR3 reads CASSSQPPTNFHTGELFF. The CDR3 DNA follows: TGCGCCAGCAGCTCCCAACCCCCTACGAACTTCCACACCGGGGAGCTGTTTTTT.

A few counts support this clone. J is TRBJ1-1 and V is TRBV12-3 or TRBV12-4; D is possibly TRBD1 (5 bases). Trimming shortened V by 6 bases and J by 6 bases, and 14 bases separated the two germline ends. The CDR3 length is 13 residues. CDR3 protein: CASRPDSRPEAFF. CDR3 DNA sequence: TGTGCCAGCAGACCCGACAGTCGCCCTGAAGCTTTCTTT.

As concerns this clone: A clone one base away is much larger, so this may be a read error. The CDR3 region has the DNA TGTGCCAGCTCACCACCCGGACTAGCGGGACGCTACAATGAGCAGTTCTTC. Translation gives CASSPPGLAGRYNEQFF. The chain joins TRBV18 to TRBJ2-1, with 12 bases identical to TRBD2. The length of the CDR3 is 17 residues. After removal of 0 bases from V and 3 bases from J, the junction contained 3 bases not matched to a gene. The germline gives CDR1 KGHSH, CDR2 LQKENI.

Ten or more counts support this clone. V and J are TRBV3-1 and TRBJ1-6; D possibly corresponds to TRBD1 (5 bases). Trimming left V 4 bases short and J 10 bases short, with 14 bases between. CDR3 size: 14 residues. Germline-derived CDR1 and CDR2 are LGHDT and YNNKEL (reference sequence). CDR3 coding DNA: TGTGCCAGCAGCCCCAATATAGGGGTATCACCCCTCCACTTT. Translation: CASSPNIGVSPLHF.

This clone was detected ten times or more. The chain recombines TRBV20-1 with TRBJ1-1; 8 bases match TRBD1. The trim removed 6 bases at V and 3 bases at J, leaving 12 bases unmatched. CDR1 and CDR2 (germline): DFQATT, SNEGSKA (reference sequence). The CDR3 is 15 amino acids. This chain's CDR3 is CSARRQGLPYTEAFF. CDR3 coding DNA: TGCAGTGCCCGAAGACAGGGGCTACCTTACACTGAAGCTTTCTTT.

There are many counts of this clone. The V gene is TRBV20-1, the J gene TRBJ2-1; no reliable D call. Germline CDR1 is DFQATT and CDR2 is SNEGSKA (reference sequence). This CDR3 region has 13 residues. V was cut by 0 bases and J by 0 bases, with 3 bases left in between. This CDR3 reads CSAREASYNEQFF. CDR3 bases: TGCAGTGCTAGAGAAGCCTCCTACAATGAGCAGTTCTTC.

This clone was detected many times. Written as DNA, the CDR3 is TGTGCCAGCAGAGCTCAGCGATGGACTGAAGCTTTCTTT. Encoded protein: CASRAQRWTEAFF. The V and J genes are TRBV11-2 and TRBJ1-1; D ambiguous. The CDR3 is 13 amino acids. CDR1 SGHAT and CDR2 FQNNGV come from the germline V gene. Deletions cut 6 bases from V and 5 bases from J, with 13 bases between.

There are a few counts of this clone. The chain has TRBV6-1 and TRBJ2-7; 8 nucleotides agree with TRBD2. The V and J ends lost 1 base and 3 bases, in that order; junction bases with no gene match: 11. Germline loops: CDR1 MNHNS, CDR2 SASEGT. CDR3 length: 17 amino acids. CDR3 bases: TGTGCCAGCAGTGAAGAGGTCTGGAGCGGGGGCTACTACGAGCAGTACTTC. This codes for CASSEEVWSGGYYEQYF.

The sample holds many counts of this clone. This chain joins TRBV29-1 and TRBJ2-1, with D perhaps TRBD2 (5 bases). Germline loops: CDR1 SQVTM, CDR2 ANQGSEA. V lost 4 bases, J lost 6 bases, and 16 bases lay in between. The CDR3 totals 14 residues. Here the CDR3 DNA reads TGCAGCGTTGCCCACGCTACTAGGCGCAATGAGCAGTTCTTC. It translates to CSVAHATRRNEQFF.

Many counts were recorded for this clone. The chain has TRBV3-1 and TRBJ1-5; D perhaps matches TRBD1 (6 bases). The V end lost 2 bases, the J end lost 1 base, and 9 bases lay between the germline ends. The V gene's germline CDR1 is LGHDT and CDR2 YNNKEL (reference sequence). This CDR3 contains 15 residues. The CDR3 here is CASSQQGKSNQPQHF. The DNA for the CDR3 is TGTGCCAGCAGCCAACAGGGGAAGAGCAATCAGCCCCAGCATTTT.